This TCR beta chain appears in the sequencing data of a study of T-cell reconstitution after alpha-beta-depleted transplantation in children. Unique molecular identifiers were built into the TCRbeta library. TCRdb itself ran the PCR reads through MiXCR, one entry per CDR3 protein. The sample holds around 100,000 distinct CDR3 sequences; 10% are singletons and the top ten take under 40%. This clonotype was observed a handful of times. Its antigen is not known. Study-wide results and limits: The origin of high day-60 TCRbeta diversity in some patients lay in surviving recipient T cells and thymic progenitors. Newly produced T cells mostly provided counts and TCRbeta diversity after one year, as hyperexpanded clones declined.

The sample in question was PBMCs, obtained before TCRalphabeta/CD19-depleted stem cell transplant. The clonotype was recovered from a boy aged 2 to 9 with acute lymphoblastic leukemia, due to receive a stem cell transplant.

The CDR3: CSARDSSGIYEQYF. CDR3 DNA sequence: TGCAGTGCTAGAGATTCTAGCGGGATTTACGAGCAGTACTTC. This rearrangement joins TRBV20-1 to TRBJ2-7; 9 positions match TRBD2. From germline, CDR1 is DFQATT and CDR2 SNEGSKA (reference sequence). The J segment lost 4 bases and the V segment lost 0 bases, leaving 4 bases of the junction unmatched. There are 14 residues in the CDR3.